This T cell receptor (beta chain) was recovered during a study of T cell responses to AZD1222 COVID-19 vaccine. In the study overall: Whether given at about 4 or about 12 weeks, second doses were pooled.

Regarding the study as a whole: With two AZD1222 doses given, Spike-specific TCR breadth and depth both rose. Vaccine-associated CD4 TCRs ranged over spike, dominating at 160-218 and 743-854. Among AZD1222 vaccinees, only 5 to 7 were seropositive at baseline.

In germline, CDR1 is MDHEN, CDR2 SYDVKM. V lost 11 bases, J lost 11 bases, and 18 bases lay in between. This CDR3 is 11 amino acids long. Method: immunoSEQ multiplex PCR; TCRdb's copy keeps in-frame clones and lacks some. The sample holds more than 250,000 clones, about 92% seen once. As regards this clone: Its antigen is undetermined.

The rearrangement links TRBV28 to TRBJ1-2; perhaps TRBD1 as D (6 bases). This TCR came from an adult in good health. Sequences were derived from peripheral blood, sampled on day 0 of AZD1222 vaccination. The CDR3 spells CAARGARVYTF. The DNA of the CDR3 is TGTGCCGCACGGGGGGCCAGGGTTTACACCTTC.